The sequence of this T cell receptor beta chain was determined in a study of shared clonotypes between healthy human individuals. Study in general: CD8 memory received one plate per donor, CD8 naive two, CD4 memory three and CD4 naive three.

Assay: immunoSEQ multiplex PCR; the TCRdb copy retains only in-frame clones and omits some. The table shows 1.4 million to 1.5 million clones, with roughly 95% occurring only once. Adults of Caucasian background living in Nashville, Tennessee made up all donors. CD4+ cells were split into CD45RA+ naive and CD45RA-negative memory subsets. The sequenced sample was naive CD4+ T cells sorted from blood. The subset: CD45RA+ positively selected. This sequence was found in a man aged 25 to 40 in good health.

CDR3 residues: CAISVGLAGRKQFF. In DNA form, the CDR3 reads TGTGCCATCAGTGTAGGACTAGCGGGACGTAAGCAGTTCTTC. The rearrangement uses TRBV10-3 and TRBJ2-1; TRBD2 agrees at 12 bases. This CDR3 has 14 residues. V lost 4 bases to trimming and J lost 11 bases; unmatched junction nucleotides: 6. The V gene's germline CDR1 is ENHRY and CDR2 SYGVKD.